The 24 T cell receptor beta chains below were found in one sample sequenced in a study of cytomegalovirus exposure and HLA in healthy donors. 13 Jbeta primers and 60 Vbeta primers were used for the PCR. TCRdb's copy holds only in-frame clones and misses some; the assay was immunoSEQ multiplex PCR. The sample includes around 200,000 clones, almost 85% of them seen just once. The sequenced sample was PBMCs. These TCRs come from a middle-aged woman in good health and CMV-seronegative.

The chain has TRBV5-6 and TRBJ1-3, with D perhaps matching TRBD1 (5 bases). Per germline, CDR1 SGHDT and CDR2 YYEEEE. CDR3 size: 13 residues. V gave up 5 bases and J gave up 7 bases, with 13 bases separating them. This CDR3 reads CASRPAGTNTIYF. The CDR3 coding sequence is TGTGCCAGCAGACCCGCGGGGACGAACACCATATATTTT.

This clone has more than one count but fewer than ten. The J gene is TRBJ2-5, the V gene TRBV5-4, with D perhaps TRBD1 (6 bases). CDR1 is SGHNT, CDR2 YYREEE, per germline (reference sequence). The CDR3 extends over 12 amino acids. With 1 base removed from V and 5 bases from J, the gap between germline ends came to 6 bases. The CDR3 bases are TGTGCCAGCAGCTTGCAGGGGGAGACCCAGTACTTC. Translated, it gives CASSLQGETQYF.

This clone was found a few times. This chain uses TRBV7-2 with TRBJ1-3, with 8 bases that match TRBD1. Unmatched junction bases numbered 11, after V lost 7 bases and J lost 3 bases. The CDR3 sequence is 16 residues long. Germline CDR1 and CDR2: SGHTA and FQGNSA. The CDR3 nucleotides read TGTGCCAGCACCCAGGGGGGCAGGGGGCTTGGAAACACCATATATTTT. Translation gives CASTQGGRGLGNTIYF.

The chain is built from TRBV27 and TRBJ1-6; no reliable D call. V lost 2 bases and J lost 6, with 11 bases in between. Germline assignment: CDR1 MNHEY and CDR2 SMNVEV (reference sequence). The CDR3 loop spans 15 amino acids. In DNA form, the CDR3 reads TGTGCCAGCAGTTTACAGAGTACAGCTAATTCACCCCTCCACTTT. Amino acids: CASSLQSTANSPLHF.

The chain uses TRBV20-1 and TRBJ2-7; TRBD2 agrees at 11 bases. J lost 13 bases, V lost 5 bases, and 7 bases had no gene match. The CDR3 length is 11 residues. Germline loops: CDR1 DFQATT, CDR2 SNEGSKA (reference sequence). As DNA, the CDR3 is TGCAGTGCTCCATCGGGACTAGCGGCTTACTTC. It specifies CSAPSGLAAYF.

This clone has only one observation. V usage is TRBV7-2 and J usage is TRBJ2-7, with 10 positions matching TRBD1. CDR1 is SGHTA and CDR2 is FQGNSA in the germline V gene. The CDR3 has 14 amino acids. V was clipped by 4 bases and J by 5 bases; unmatched bases: 5. CDR3 residues: CASSSAGTGDEQYF. The CDR3 DNA reads as TGTGCCAGCAGCTCGGCCGGGACAGGGGACGAGCAGTACTTC. Full variable domain (missing parts from reference TRBV7-2 and TRBJ2-7): GAGVSQSPSNKVTEKGKDVELRCDPISGHTALYWYRQSLGQGLEFLIYFQGNSAPDKSGLPSDRFSAERTGGSVSTLTIQRTQQEDSAVYLCASSSAGTGDEQYFGPGTRLTVT.

The chain couples TRBV6-5 to TRBJ2-5; TRBD2 matches at 10 bases. The DNA end favors TRBJ2-7, so the J call may be wrong. This CDR3 is 14 amino acids long. Germline CDR1 MNHEY, CDR2 SVGAGI. DNA of the CDR3: TGTGCCAGCAGATCCGGGACTAGCGCCTACGAGCAGTACTTC. Amino acid sequence: CASRSGTSAYEQYF.

V is TRBV27 and J is TRBJ2-3, with D possibly TRBD1 on 6 matching bases. The CDR3 spans 14 residues. Germline loops: CDR1 MNHEY, CDR2 SMNVEV (reference sequence). V lost 6 bases, J lost 6 bases, and 16 bases lay in between. The CDR3 coding sequence is TGTGCCAGCAGCAGTACAGGGTCCCCGGATACGCAGTATTTT. Its translation is CASSSTGSPDTQYF.

The V and J genes are TRBV30 and TRBJ2-2; TRBD1 agrees at 7 bases. CDR1 is GTSNPN and CDR2 is SVGIG in the germline V gene (reference sequence). The V gene end was trimmed by 2 bases and the J gene end by 4 bases; junction bases not matched to a gene: 7. The CDR3 runs 15 residues. CDR3 coding DNA: TGTGCCTGGAGTTTGACAACAGGGGTCACCGGGGAGCTGTTTTTT. The encoded protein is CAWSLTTGVTGELFF.

Comment on this clone: The same CDR3 can be traced to other DNA sequences in this sample. V gene TRBV7-2 combines with J gene TRBJ2-7; TRBD1 might be the D (5 bases). The CDR3 extends over 14 amino acids. V lost 5 bases and J lost 0, with 11 bases in between. Germline V gives CDR1 SGHTA, CDR2 FQGNSA. CDR3 nucleotides: TGTGCCAGCAGCCGCAGGGATAGCTCCTACGAGCAGTACTTC. Its protein product is CASSRRDSSYEQYF.

V and J are TRBV5-1 and TRBJ2-3; 9 bases line up with TRBD2. The CDR3 runs to 20 residues. Germline CDR1 is SGHRS and CDR2 is YFSETQ. V trimming: 3 bases; J trimming: 2 bases; junction bases outside the gene matches: 19. The CDR3 protein is CASSWPYPISGGHVTDTQYF. The CDR3 DNA reads TGCGCCAGCAGCTGGCCCTACCCAATTAGCGGGGGCCATGTCACAGATACGCAGTATTTT.

The J gene is TRBJ1-1, the V gene TRBV2; D is ambiguous. Germline V CDR1 and CDR2: SNHLY, FYNNEI. Trimming shortened V by 6 bases and J by 0 bases, and 8 bases separated the two germline ends. The length of the CDR3 is 13 residues. The CDR3 spells CASSADLNTEAFF. In DNA form, the CDR3 reads TGTGCCAGCAGCGCTGACTTGAACACTGAAGCTTTCTTT.

This clone came up once. The J gene is TRBJ2-7, the V gene TRBV7-2; D perhaps matches TRBD2 (5 bases). V lost 2 bases, J lost 2 bases, and 13 bases lay in between. Per the germline V gene, CDR1 is SGHTA and CDR2 is FQGNSA. The CDR3 runs to 15 residues. The CDR3 protein is CASSLTRNDPYEQYF. Written as DNA, the CDR3 is TGTGCCAGCAGCTTAACTAGGAACGACCCCTACGAGCAGTACTTC.

CDR3 sequence reads: CASSHGQRNTEAFF. The CDR3 DNA is TGTGCCAGCAGCCACGGACAGCGAAACACTGAAGCTTTCTTT. The rearrangement joins TRBV7-2 to TRBJ1-1; D might be TRBD1 (6 bases). The CDR3 loop spans 14 amino acids. Trimming removed 5 bases at V and 2 bases at J, with 12 bases between. The germline CDR1 and CDR2 sequences are SGHTA and FQGNSA.

The CDR3 is CASSLEDRSNQPQHF. The CDR3 nucleotides are TGTGCCAGCAGCTTGGAAGACAGAAGCAATCAGCCCCAGCATTTT. This chain uses TRBV5-8 with TRBJ1-5; tentatively, D is TRBD1 (5 bases). Trimming removed 0 bases from V and 1 base from J, with 8 bases in between. The length of the CDR3 is 15 residues. Germline V gene data show CDR1 as SGHTS and CDR2 as YDEGEE.

The chain is built from TRBV15 and TRBJ1-5, with D perhaps TRBD1 (5 bases). Trimming removed 0 bases at V and 7 bases at J, with 10 bases between. From germline, CDR1 is LNHNV and CDR2 YYDKDF (reference sequence). The CDR3 loop spans 14 amino acids. The CDR3 coding sequence is TGTGCCACCAGCAGAGATACAGGCCGCCAGCCCCAGCATTTT. It specifies CATSRDTGRQPQHF.

This clone showed up just a few times. This chain connects TRBV6-6 to TRBJ1-1; D uncertain. Germline V gives CDR1 MNHNY, CDR2 SVGAGI (reference sequence). The CDR3 has 12 residues. The V end was cut by 2 bases, the J end by 5 bases, with 6 bases between. The CDR3 loop reads CASSYQETEAFF. The CDR3 nucleotides are TGTGCCAGCAGTTACCAAGAGACTGAAGCTTTCTTT.

This chain links TRBV6-6 with TRBJ2-7; 11 bases match TRBD1. Per germline, CDR1 MNHNY and CDR2 SVGAGI (reference sequence). The junction had 8 bases not matched to a gene; V was cut back by 5 bases and J by 2 bases. The CDR3 is made up of 16 amino acids. The CDR3 sequence is CASSVIPGQGAYEQYF. The DNA for the CDR3 is TGTGCCAGCAGTGTAATCCCGGGACAGGGGGCCTACGAGCAGTACTTC.

This clone was recorded once. The chain is built from TRBV28 and TRBJ1-1, with D unclear. The CDR3 runs to 14 residues. Trimming took off 5 bases at V and 6 bases at J, with 16 bases between the two ends. The V gene's germline CDR1 is MDHEN and CDR2 SYDVKM. CDR3 in amino acids: CASSQTQYSSEAFF. CDR3 coding DNA: TGTGCCAGCAGTCAGACCCAGTACAGCTCTGAAGCTTTCTTT.

The chain carries TRBV28 and TRBJ2-2, with 10 bases fitting TRBD1. The junction had 8 bases not matched to a gene; V was cut back by 3 bases and J by 7 bases. Germline assignment: CDR1 MDHEN and CDR2 SYDVKM. CDR3 length: 16 amino acids. This chain's CDR3 is CASSFRDRGMDGELFF. In DNA form, the CDR3 reads TGTGCCAGCAGTTTTAGGGACAGGGGTATGGACGGGGAGCTGTTTTTT.

The chain combines TRBV18 with TRBJ2-1, with 8 nucleotides matching TRBD2. The length of the CDR3 is 15 residues. With V trimmed by 2 bases and J by 7 bases, 7 bases remained unmatched. Germline V gene lookup returns CDR1 KGHSH and CDR2 LQKENI. CDR3 DNA: TGTGCCAGCTCACCAACACAGGGACTAGGAAATGAGCAGTTCTTC. It encodes CASSPTQGLGNEQFF.

The chain is built from TRBV11-1 and TRBJ1-1; no reliable D call. CDR1 is SGHAT and CDR2 is FQDESV in the germline V gene (reference sequence). The CDR3 length is 14 residues. The V end was cut by 4 bases, the J end by 1 base, with 10 bases between. CDR3 sequence: CASSSRNTNTEAFF. DNA of the CDR3: TGTGCCAGCAGCTCCAGGAATACGAACACTGAAGCTTTCTTT.

This clone has ten or more counts. CDR3 amino acids: CASSQAGLAGGFTGELFF. DNA of the CDR3: TGCGCCAGCAGCCAGGCGGGACTAGCGGGGGGATTCACCGGGGAGCTGTTTTTT. This chain uses TRBV4-3 with TRBJ2-2; 15 bases fit TRBD2. This CDR3 comprises 18 residues. Germline V lookup: CDR1 LGHNA, CDR2 YSLEER. V lost 3 bases to trimming and J lost 4 bases; unmatched junction nucleotides: 6.

The chain is built from TRBV28 and TRBJ1-4; D remains unclear. The ends were cut back, 2 bases at V and 13 bases at J, with 14 bases in the middle. The CDR3 has 13 residues. In germline, CDR1 is MDHEN, CDR2 SYDVKM. The CDR3 reads CASSLPRYAGLFF. CDR3 nucleotides: TGTGCCAGCAGTTTACCTCGGTATGCAGGACTGTTTTTT.